Listed below are T cell receptor beta chains from one sample, sequenced in a study of cytomegalovirus exposure and HLA in healthy donors. Data came from immunoSEQ multiplex PCR; TCRdb stores just in-frame clones and leaves some out. Altogether about 220,000 clones are present, about 77% being singletons, with the ten largest covering about 1.9%. Sequenced sample: PBMCs. Receptors were obtained from a woman aged 25-40 years in good health and CMV-seronegative. The CDR3 runs from the conserved cysteine through the conserved F or W. The D gene is left open where the match is weak. Clone size is shown for a subset of rows, as once, few, many or a class of expanded clone.

TRBJ2-3 | 15 | TRBV2 | . | TRBD2 | TGTGCCAGCAGTAGCGGGAGGGTAGGTTCAGATACGCAGTATTTT | CASSSGRVGSDTQYF
TRBJ1-3 | 16 | TRBV7-6 | few | TRBD1 | TGTGCCAGCAGCCAGGGGGACAGGGTAGGAGGAAACACCATATATTTT | CASSQGDRVGGNTIYF
TRBJ2-1 | 14 | TRBV6-6 | . | TRBD2 | TGTGCCAGCAGTTTCCGGGAGGGCCGCAATGAGCAGTTCTTC | CASSFREGRNEQFF
TRBJ2-7 | 11 | TRBV29-1 | . | . | TGCAGCGTTGAACGGGATTACGAGCAGTACTTC | CSVERDYEQYF
TRBJ2-1 | 17 | TRBV5-1 | . | TRBD1 | TGCGCCAGCAGCTCACTTCCGGGACAGGGGGCTATGGATGAGCAGTTCTTC | CASSSLPGQGAMDEQFF
TRBJ2-1 | 14 | TRBV10-2 | . | . | TGCGCCAGCAGTGAGGCTAGCTCCTACAATGAGCAGTTCTTC | CASSEASSYNEQFF
TRBJ1-2 | 11 | TRBV2 | . | . | TGTGCCAGCAGTCTAATGGGACAACCTAACTTC | CASSLMGQPNF
TRBJ1-1 | 15 | TRBV7-9 | . | . | TGTGCCAGCAGCTTAGTCTTCAGGGTGGGGACTGAAGCTTTCTTT | CASSLVFRVGTEAFF
TRBJ1-5 | 14 | TRBV5-8 | few | TRBD1 | TGTGCCAGCAGCCGGACAGGGTTCCTCCAAGGCCAGCATTTT | CASSRTGFLQGQHF
TRBJ2-7 | 12 | TRBV27 | . | . | TGTGCCAGCAGTCCAGGGTTCCACGAGCAGTACTTC | CASSPGFHEQYF
TRBJ1-3 | 13 | TRBV30 | . | . | TGTGCCTGGGCCGACTCTACCACTGGCACCATATATTTT | CAWADSTTGTIYF
TRBJ2-7 | 16 | TRBV7-2 | . | TRBD1 | TGTGCCAGCAGCCATCCAACCGGGACAGGGAGCTACGAGCAGTACTTC | CASSHPTGTGSYEQYF
TRBJ2-5 | 14 | TRBV18 | . | . | TGTGCCAGCTCGCGGGCCCCTCCCCAAGAGACCCAGTACTTC | CASSRAPPQETQYF
TRBJ2-7 | 14 | TRBV27 | . | TRBD2 | TGTGCCAGCAGTACTAGCGGGAGATCATACGAGCAGTACTTC | CASSTSGRSYEQYF
TRBJ1-6 | 14 | TRBV6-1 | . | . | TGTGCCAGCAGTGAAGGACAGGAGAATTCACCCCTCCACTTT | CASSEGQENSPLHF
TRBJ2-5 | 14 | TRBV27 | . | . | TGTGCCAGCAGTTTCCGAGTGCCTCAAGAGACCCAGTACTTC | CASSFRVPQETQYF
TRBJ2-7 | 14 | TRBV6-1 | few | . | TGTGCCAGCAGTGAAATAGTCATGACGGGTGAGCAGTACTTC | CASSEIVMTGEQYF
TRBJ1-2 | 16 | TRBV7-9 | . | TRBD1 | TGTTCCAGCAGCTTTAGTGGGACAGGGCTTATCTATGGCTACACCTTC | CSSSFSGTGLIYGYTF
TRBJ1-1 | 18 | TRBV30 | few | . | TGTGCCTGGAGCCGCCCAGTATGGGCACGAAAAGGGAACACTGAAGCTTTCTTT | CAWSRPVWARKGNTEAFF
TRBJ2-1 | 16 | TRBV7-9 | . | . | TGTGCCAGCAGCTACCGAGGGGGGGCCTACTACAATGAGCAGTTCTTC | CASSYRGGAYYNEQFF
TRBJ2-7 | 12 | TRBV5-1 | once | . | TGCGCCAGCAGCTCACCTAGCAACGAGCAGTACTTC | CASSSPSNEQYF
TRBJ2-7 | 15 | TRBV6-1 | . | TRBD1 | TGTGCCAGCAGTAACCCGGGACAGGGGAACTACGAGCAGTACTTC | CASSNPGQGNYEQYF
TRBJ2-5 | 16 | TRBV18 | . | . | TGTGCCAGCTCACCTTCGCTCGACAGACTCCAAGAGACCCAGTACTTC | CASSPSLDRLQETQYF
TRBJ2-1 | 16 | TRBV2 | . | TRBD2 | TGTGCCAGCAGTCAGGATCTAGCGGGGGGGTCGGGAGAGCAGTTCTTC | CASSQDLAGGSGEQFF
TRBJ1-5 | 14 | TRBV7-8 | . | TRBD1 | TGTGCCAGCAGCTTAGACCAGGGGGGAGGGCCCCAGCATTTT | CASSLDQGGGPQHF
TRBJ2-3 | 17 | TRBV7-9 | . | TRBD2 | TGTGTCAGCAGCCTCGACCTAGCGGGGTTACACACAGATACGCAGTATTTT | CVSSLDLAGLHTDTQYF
TRBJ2-1 | 15 | TRBV7-3 | . | TRBD1 | TGTGCCAGCAGTGCCAGGGGGAGCTCCTACAATGAGCAGTTCTTC | CASSARGSSYNEQFF
TRBJ1-2 | 12 | TRBV6-5 | . | TRBD1 | TGTGCCAGCAGGGACAGGGTGATCGGCTACACCTTC | CASRDRVIGYTF